This T cell receptor beta chain was recorded in a study of CD8+ T cells in alopecia areata (dated by TCRdb to about 2018). Background on the whole study: The treated patients, all with moderate-to-severe alopecia areata, were enrolled in an open-label pilot trial of oral tofacitinib given at 5 to 10 mg twice daily. Tofacitinib was given for 6 to 18 months, followed by 6 months of follow-up off drug to assess delayed response and recurrence. To study T cell clonal expansion in alopecia areata, the researchers applied high-throughput TCRbeta sequencing to both the C3H/HeJ mouse model and human patients. In humans, TCRbeta sequencing was performed on scalp tissue and on sorted CD4+ and CD8+ peripheral blood T cells from healthy controls and from patients with patchy or totalis/universalis alopecia areata. Patients on tofacitinib were biopsied at baseline and after 4 and 24 weeks of treatment, and several of the patients also had a later scalp biopsy. Clonality in the scalp was compared among normal scalp (n=4), patchy alopecia areata scalp (n=8), and alopecia totalis/universalis scalp (n=8). RNA came from the PAXgene miRNA kit for fixed scalp, the miRNeasy kit for PBMCs, and the RNeasy kit for mouse skin. TCRbeta CDR3 regions were amplified by immunoSEQ multiplex PCR using 35 Vbeta forward and 13 Jbeta reverse primers. General conclusions and limits of the study: Resident alphabeta T cells in normal human skin are also sequenced, complicating scalp TCR repertoire analysis, unlike mouse skin dominated by gammadelta T cells. Shared TCR sequences between patients were less evident than in mice, which may be partly attributable to HLA diversity in the patient population. Compared with normal scalp, lesional scalp had higher clonality and more expanded CD8+ clones, particularly in alopecia totalis/universalis, a pattern that suggests antigenic drive.

In the paper's terms, the time point label means: baseline before oral tofacitinib. Lesional scalp punch biopsies and peripheral blood were obtained from alopecia areata patients. PBMCs were separated by density centrifugation and stained for CD3, CD4 and CD8, after which CD4+ and CD8+ T cells were sorted on a FACSAria. On this clone itself: The antigen it recognizes is unknown. No much larger clone is present one base from it, and per-base qualities are unavailable.

The library was obtained by the immunoSEQ multiplex PCR assay. RNA was extracted from all samples and reverse transcribed into cDNA as template for TCR sequencing. First-strand cDNA was synthesized with SuperScript III using a 2:1 mix of oligo-dT and random hexamers. A synthetic immune receptor repertoire was used to gauge amplification bias, and whatever bias remained was removed computationally. Concerning the study's data processing: Raw reads were preprocessed for error removal, and CDR3 was defined according to IMGT conventions as running from the conserved cysteine to phenylalanine. Clonality was calculated as 1 minus Shannon entropy normalized by log2 of the number of productive unique TCRs. CD4 or CD8 identity of scalp clones was inferred by cross-referencing scalp TCRbeta sequences with sorted blood CD4 and CD8 repertoires. The table comes from immuneACCESS by way of TCRdb, which keeps in-frame sequences with V and J called. Part of the clones is missing from these tables; in studies checked, under half for an unresolved V gene and the rest for unknown reasons. D and trimming come from the DNA, and the V and J calls and clone size come from that table. For this sample the table gives 200,000 to 250,000 clones, of which roughly two thirds were detected only once. The ten largest make up more than 0.95% of the sample.

CDR1 and CDR2 (SGHRS, YFSETQ) derive from the germline V gene. There are 15 amino acids in the CDR3, from cysteine to phenylalanine inclusive. Only the CDR3 part of the read is kept: 45 bases, read in frame from the first base. V gives up 0 bases and J gives up 6 bases, and the segment between their germline ends measures 10 bases. The rearrangement joined TRBV5-1 to TRBJ1-6; the D gene is not confidently resolved. The source is a human donor with alopecia areata. The starting material was CD4+ T cells sorted from blood, obtained at week 0. The CDR3 loop reads CASSLAGGPNSPLHF. The DNA sequence reads TGCGCCAGCAGCTTGGCCGGCGGACCTAATTCACCCCTCCACTTT.